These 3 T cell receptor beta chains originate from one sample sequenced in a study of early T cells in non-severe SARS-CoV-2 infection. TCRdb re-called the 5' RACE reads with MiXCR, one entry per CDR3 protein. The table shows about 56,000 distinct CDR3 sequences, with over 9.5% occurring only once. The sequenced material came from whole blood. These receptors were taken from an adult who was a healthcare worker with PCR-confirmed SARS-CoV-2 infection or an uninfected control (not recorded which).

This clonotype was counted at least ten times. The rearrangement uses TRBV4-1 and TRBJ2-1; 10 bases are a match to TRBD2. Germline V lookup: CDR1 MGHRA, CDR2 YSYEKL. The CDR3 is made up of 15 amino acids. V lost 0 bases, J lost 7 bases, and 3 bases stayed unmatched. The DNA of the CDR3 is TGCGCCAGCAGCCAAGAGGGACTAGCGTCGAATGAGCAGTTCTTC. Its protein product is CASSQEGLASNEQFF.

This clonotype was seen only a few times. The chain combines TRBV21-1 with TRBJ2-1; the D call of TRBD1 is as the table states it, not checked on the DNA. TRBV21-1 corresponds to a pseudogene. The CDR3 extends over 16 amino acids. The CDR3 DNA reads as TGTGCCAGCAGCACAGACAGTGCTTCCCCCGGGGGGGGGCAGTTCTTC. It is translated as CASSTDSASPGGGQFF.

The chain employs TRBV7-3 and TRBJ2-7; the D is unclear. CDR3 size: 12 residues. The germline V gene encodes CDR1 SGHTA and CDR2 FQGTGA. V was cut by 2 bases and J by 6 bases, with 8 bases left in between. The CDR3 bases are TGTGCCAGCAGCTTAGGTTCTTCCGAGCAGTACTTC. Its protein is CASSLGSSEQYF.